This T cell receptor (beta chain) was identified in a study of OX40 agonist ivuxolimab in advanced cancers. Profiling relied on immunoSEQ multiplex PCR, and the TCRdb table lists in-frame clones only, not all of them. Of 50,000 to 70,000 clones listed, roughly 93% are singletons. The CDR3 loop spans 16 amino acids. In germline, CDR1 is MDHEN, CDR2 SYDVKM. With 6 bases clipped from V and 7 bases from J, the junction kept 7 bases outside the gene matches. This receptor was taken from an adult with an advanced solid tumor such as melanoma, head and neck, liver or kidney cancer. Source: CD4+ or CD8+ T cells sorted from blood, taken in a trial of the OX40 agonist ivuxolimab. The genes are TRBV28 and TRBJ2-1; TRBD2 aligns across 15 bases. CDR3 sequence reads: CASRGLAGGPVNEQFF. In DNA form, the CDR3 reads TGTGCCAGCAGAGGACTAGCGGGAGGGCCGGTGAATGAGCAGTTCTTC.